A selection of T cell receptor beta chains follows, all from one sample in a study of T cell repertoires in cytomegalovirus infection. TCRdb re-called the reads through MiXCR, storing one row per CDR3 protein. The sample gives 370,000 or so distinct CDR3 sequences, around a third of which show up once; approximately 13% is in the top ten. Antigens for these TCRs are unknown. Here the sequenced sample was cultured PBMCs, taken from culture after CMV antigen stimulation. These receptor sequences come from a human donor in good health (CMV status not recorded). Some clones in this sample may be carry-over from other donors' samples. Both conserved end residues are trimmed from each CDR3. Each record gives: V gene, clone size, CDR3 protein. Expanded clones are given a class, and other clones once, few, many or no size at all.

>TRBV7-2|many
ASSSGLVYNEQF
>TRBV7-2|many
ASSSWTGQNTGELF
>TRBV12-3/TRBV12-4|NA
ASSTQTGSYGYT
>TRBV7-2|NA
ASSLQDRAGQPQH
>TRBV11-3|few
ASSPNPPRTEAF
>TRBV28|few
ASRKDRVDEKLF
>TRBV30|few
AIWGVGPGSEQF
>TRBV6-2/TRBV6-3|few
ATETGLAKYEQY
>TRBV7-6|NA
ASSLPSGRYPDTQY
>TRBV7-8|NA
ASSLETSGREQF
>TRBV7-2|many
ASSSTYGYT
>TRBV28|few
ASSFLTGGTDTQY
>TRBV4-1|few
ASSQDGQPNTEAF
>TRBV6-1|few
ASSVTGSQETQY
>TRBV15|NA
ATSRDWHRDAF
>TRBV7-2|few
ASSLVYPMSSGNTIY
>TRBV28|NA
ASSLWGGAKGQETQY
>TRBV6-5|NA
ASSPSGTAEAF
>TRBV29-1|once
SALGAGADTQY
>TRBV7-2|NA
ASSRDQASSYEQY
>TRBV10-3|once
AITSGANTEAF
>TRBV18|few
ASSTGLEETQY
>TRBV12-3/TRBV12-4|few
ASSSSLQRGTDTQY
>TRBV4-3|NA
ASSQVATDTQY
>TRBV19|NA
ASSISTQGIQY
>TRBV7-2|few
ASSSASAYEQY
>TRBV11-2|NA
ASRGADSSLSGNTIY
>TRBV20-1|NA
SAATSGGGTQY
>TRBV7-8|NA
ASSHGTSDEQY
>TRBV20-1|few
SARAETELF
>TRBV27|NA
ASSYPGLAGGLEQF
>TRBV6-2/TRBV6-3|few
ASSPDWNTGELF
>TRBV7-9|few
ASSLVAQGLNGYT
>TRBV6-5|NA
ASSQEAFSEQF
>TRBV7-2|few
ASSLAAGGNIQY
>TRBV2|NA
ASSVRSGRAPSTYEQY
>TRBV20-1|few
SARARDRRTNYGYT
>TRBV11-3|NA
ASSPGQQPPTQY
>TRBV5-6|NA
ASSFGTGNQPQH
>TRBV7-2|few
ASSLGTVEETQY
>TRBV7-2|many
ASSLGPSGAWEKLF
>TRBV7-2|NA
ASSSYLQFQETQY
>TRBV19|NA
ASSPQGTSGGTYEQY
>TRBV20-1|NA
SSGLAGAGYNEQF
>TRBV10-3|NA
AISDRQSQETQY
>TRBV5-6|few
ASSFMGDFGETQY
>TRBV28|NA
ASTTRRRNQPQH
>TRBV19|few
ASRDAYNEQF
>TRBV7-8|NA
ASSSMRTGAEQY
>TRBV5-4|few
ASSLCFYYPAGPTNEKLF
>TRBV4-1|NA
ASSLQAGGTDTQY
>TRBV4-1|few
ASSYPASTGANVLT
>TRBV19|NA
ASSRYRDGNTGELF
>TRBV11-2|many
ASSPLWGAAGNTIY
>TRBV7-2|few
ASSLPPSVGTSGPWETQY
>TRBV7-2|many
ASRRGYGEETQY
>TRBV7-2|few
ASSLRDWGQNEQF
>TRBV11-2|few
ASTPLGYVQF